The subject of this entry is one T cell receptor beta chain. Its cognate antigen is unknown. The V gene lost 4 bases and the J gene lost 8 bases, with 9 bases spanning the gap. Germline assignment: CDR1 SGHRS and CDR2 YFSETQ. CDR3 length equals 12 residues. The record originates from a study of shared clonotypes between healthy human individuals. Study observations and caveats: Researchers sampled blood only, noting tissue repertoires likely differ.

Clones were sequenced by immunoSEQ multiplex PCR, and TCRdb holds only the in-frame ones, with some missing. The sample lists 520,000 or so clones, around 79% occurring once. The sequence derives from a woman between 35 and 50 years old in good health. Some clones in this sample may be carry-over from other donors' samples. The material sequenced was PBMCs. The chain has TRBV5-1 and TRBJ1-4; D uncertain. The chain's CDR3 is CASSQSGEKLFF. DNA of the CDR3: TGCGCCAGCAGCCAGTCTGGCGAAAAACTGTTTTTT.